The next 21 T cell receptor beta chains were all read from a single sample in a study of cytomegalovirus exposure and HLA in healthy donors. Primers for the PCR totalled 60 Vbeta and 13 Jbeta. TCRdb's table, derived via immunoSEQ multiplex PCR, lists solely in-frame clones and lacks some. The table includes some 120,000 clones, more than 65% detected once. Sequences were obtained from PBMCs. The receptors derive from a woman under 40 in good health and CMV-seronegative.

The CDR3 nucleotides read TGTGCCAGCAGTGAAGCGCTTCTACGCCGCTCCTACAATGAGCAGTTCTTC. Amino acids: CASSEALLRRSYNEQFF. V gene TRBV6-1 combines with J gene TRBJ2-1, with D unresolved. CDR3 length equals 17 residues. V shed 0 bases and J shed 0 bases, with 12 bases lying between them. The germline V gene has CDR1 MNHNS and CDR2 SASEGT.

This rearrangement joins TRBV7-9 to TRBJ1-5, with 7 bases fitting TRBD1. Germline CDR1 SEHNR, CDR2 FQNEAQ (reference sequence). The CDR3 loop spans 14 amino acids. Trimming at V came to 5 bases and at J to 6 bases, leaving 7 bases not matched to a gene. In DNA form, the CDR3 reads TGTGCCAGCAGCGCCGACAGGGTACGTCAGCCCCAGCATTTT. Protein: CASSADRVRQPQHF.

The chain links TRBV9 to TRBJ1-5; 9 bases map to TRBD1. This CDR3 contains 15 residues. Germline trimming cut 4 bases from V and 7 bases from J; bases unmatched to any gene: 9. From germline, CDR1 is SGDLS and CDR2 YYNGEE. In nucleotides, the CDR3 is TGTGCCAGCAGCCCACAGGGGGCACGAGGACAGCCCCAGCATTTT. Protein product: CASSPQGARGQPQHF.

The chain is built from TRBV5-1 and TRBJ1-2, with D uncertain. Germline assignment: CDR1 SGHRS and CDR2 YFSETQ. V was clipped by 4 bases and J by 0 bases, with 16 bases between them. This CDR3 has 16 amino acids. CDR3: CASSITAQASNYGYTF. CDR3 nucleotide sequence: TGCGCCAGCAGCATCACAGCCCAGGCGTCTAACTATGGCTACACCTTC.

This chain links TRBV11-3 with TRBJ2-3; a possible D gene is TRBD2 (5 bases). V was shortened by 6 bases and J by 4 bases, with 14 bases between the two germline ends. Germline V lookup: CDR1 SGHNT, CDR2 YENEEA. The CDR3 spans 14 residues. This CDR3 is CASSYLTGADTQYF. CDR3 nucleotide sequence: TGTGCCAGCAGTTATCTGACCGGGGCAGATACGCAGTATTTT.

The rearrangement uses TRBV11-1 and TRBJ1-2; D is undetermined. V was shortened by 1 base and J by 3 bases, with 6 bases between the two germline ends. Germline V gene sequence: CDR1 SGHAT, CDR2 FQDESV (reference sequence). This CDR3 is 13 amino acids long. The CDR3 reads CASSLGSDYGYTF. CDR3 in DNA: TGTGCCAGCAGCTTAGGATCAGACTATGGCTACACCTTC.

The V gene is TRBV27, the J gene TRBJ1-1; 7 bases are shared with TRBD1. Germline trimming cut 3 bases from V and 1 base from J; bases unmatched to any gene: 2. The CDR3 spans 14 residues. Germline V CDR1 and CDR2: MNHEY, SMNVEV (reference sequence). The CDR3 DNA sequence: TGTGCCAGCAGTTTGCAGGGGGGGAACACTGAAGCTTTCTTT. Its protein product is CASSLQGGNTEAFF.

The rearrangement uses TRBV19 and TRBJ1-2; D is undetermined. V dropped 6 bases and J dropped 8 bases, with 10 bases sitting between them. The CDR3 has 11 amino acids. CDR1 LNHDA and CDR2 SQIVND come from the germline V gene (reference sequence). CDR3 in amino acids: CASRLAGGYTF. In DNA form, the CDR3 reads TGTGCCAGTAGGCTCGCGGGGGGCTACACCTTC.

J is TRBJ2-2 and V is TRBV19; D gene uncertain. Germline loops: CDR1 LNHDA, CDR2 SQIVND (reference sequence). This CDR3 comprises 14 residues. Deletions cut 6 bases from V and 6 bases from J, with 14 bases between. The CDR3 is CASRTSLLAGELFF. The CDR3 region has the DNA TGTGCCAGTAGAACCTCCCTATTAGCCGGGGAGCTGTTTTTT.

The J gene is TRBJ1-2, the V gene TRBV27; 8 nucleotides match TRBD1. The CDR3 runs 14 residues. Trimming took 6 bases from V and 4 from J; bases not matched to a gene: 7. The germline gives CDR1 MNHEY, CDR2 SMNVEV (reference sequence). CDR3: CASSLQGEAYGYTF. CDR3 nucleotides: TGTGCCAGCAGCCTACAGGGGGAGGCCTATGGCTACACCTTC.

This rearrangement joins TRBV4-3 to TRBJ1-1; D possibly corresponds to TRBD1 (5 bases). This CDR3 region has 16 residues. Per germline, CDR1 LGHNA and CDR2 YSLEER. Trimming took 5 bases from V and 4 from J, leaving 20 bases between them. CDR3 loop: CASSKGVVGGRTEAFF. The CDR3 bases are TGCGCCAGCAGCAAAGGGGTTGTGGGCGGGCGCACTGAAGCTTTCTTT.

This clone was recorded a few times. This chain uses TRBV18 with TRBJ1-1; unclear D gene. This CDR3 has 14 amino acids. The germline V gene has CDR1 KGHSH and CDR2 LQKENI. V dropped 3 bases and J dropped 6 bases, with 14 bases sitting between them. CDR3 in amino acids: CASSPRGTDPEAFF. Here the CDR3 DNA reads TGTGCCAGCTCACCCCGGGGAACAGATCCTGAAGCTTTCTTT. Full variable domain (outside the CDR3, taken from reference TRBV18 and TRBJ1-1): NAGVMQNPRHLVRRRGQEARLRCSPMKGHSHVYWYRQLPEEGLKFMVYLQKENIIDESGMPKERFSAEFPKEGPSILRIQQVVRGDSAAYFCASSPRGTDPEAFFGQGTRLTVV.

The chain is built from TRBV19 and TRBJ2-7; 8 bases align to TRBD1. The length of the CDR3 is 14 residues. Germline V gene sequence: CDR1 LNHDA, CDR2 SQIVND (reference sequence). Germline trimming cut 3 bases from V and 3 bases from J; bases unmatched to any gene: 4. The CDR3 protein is CASSMRQGLYEQYF. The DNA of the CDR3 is TGTGCCAGTAGTATGCGACAGGGGCTCTACGAGCAGTACTTC.

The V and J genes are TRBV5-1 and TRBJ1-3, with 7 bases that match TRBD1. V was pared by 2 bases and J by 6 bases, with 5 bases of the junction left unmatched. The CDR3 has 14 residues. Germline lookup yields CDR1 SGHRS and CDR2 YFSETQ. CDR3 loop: CASSLQGFSNTIYF. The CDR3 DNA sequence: TGCGCCAGCAGCTTACAGGGGTTTTCAAACACCATATATTTT.

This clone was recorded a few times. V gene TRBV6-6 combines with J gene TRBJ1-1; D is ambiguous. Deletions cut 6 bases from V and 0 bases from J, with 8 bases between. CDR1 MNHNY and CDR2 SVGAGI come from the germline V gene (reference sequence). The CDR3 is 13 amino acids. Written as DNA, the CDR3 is TGTGCCAGCAGCAGACTGATGAACACTGAAGCTTTCTTT. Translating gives CASSRLMNTEAFF.

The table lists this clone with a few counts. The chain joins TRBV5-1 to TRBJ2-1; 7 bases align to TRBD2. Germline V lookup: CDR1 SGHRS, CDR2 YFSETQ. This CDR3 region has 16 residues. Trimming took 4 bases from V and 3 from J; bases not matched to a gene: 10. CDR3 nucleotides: TGCGCCAGCAGCCCATCATCTTCGGGGGGCTACAATGAGCAGTTCTTC. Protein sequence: CASSPSSSGGYNEQFF.

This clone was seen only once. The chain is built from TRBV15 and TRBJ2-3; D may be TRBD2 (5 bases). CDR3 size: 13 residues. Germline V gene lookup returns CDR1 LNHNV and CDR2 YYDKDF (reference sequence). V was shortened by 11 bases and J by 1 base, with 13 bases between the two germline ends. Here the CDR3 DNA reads TGTGCCGCACGGACCGGGGGCACAGATACGCAGTATTTT. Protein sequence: CAARTGGTDTQYF.

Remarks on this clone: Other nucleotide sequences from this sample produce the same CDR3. The CDR3 region is CASSLEGDTEAFF. CDR3 DNA sequence: TGTGCCAGCAGCTTAGAGGGAGACACTGAAGCTTTCTTT. The rearrangement links TRBV7-9 to TRBJ1-1; D is unclear. This CDR3 is built from 13 residues. Trimming took off 1 base at V and 3 bases at J, with 6 bases between the two ends. Germline CDR1 SEHNR, CDR2 FQNEAQ (reference sequence).

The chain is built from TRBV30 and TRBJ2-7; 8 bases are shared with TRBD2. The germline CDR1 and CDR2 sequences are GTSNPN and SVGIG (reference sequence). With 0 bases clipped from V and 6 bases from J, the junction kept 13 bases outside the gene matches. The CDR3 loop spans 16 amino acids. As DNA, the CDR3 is TGTGCCTGGAGTGTTTTTCTAGCGGTAAGCGGGGGCGAGCAGTACTTC. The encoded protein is CAWSVFLAVSGGEQYF.

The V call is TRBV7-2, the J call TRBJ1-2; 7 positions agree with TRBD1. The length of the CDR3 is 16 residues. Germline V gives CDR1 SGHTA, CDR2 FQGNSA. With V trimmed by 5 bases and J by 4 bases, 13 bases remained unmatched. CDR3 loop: CASSGSFPGQSYGYTF. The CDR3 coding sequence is TGTGCCAGCAGCGGATCGTTCCCGGGACAGAGCTATGGCTACACCTTC.

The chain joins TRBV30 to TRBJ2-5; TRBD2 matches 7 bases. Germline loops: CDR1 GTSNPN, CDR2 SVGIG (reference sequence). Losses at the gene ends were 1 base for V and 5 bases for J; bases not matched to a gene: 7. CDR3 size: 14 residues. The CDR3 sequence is CAWSAGGAQETQYF. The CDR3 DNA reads TGTGCCTGGAGTGCGGGGGGAGCCCAGGAGACCCAGTACTTC.